This entry describes one TCR beta chain. This clonotype was recorded many times. Its specific antigen is unknown. Base qualities are not provided; no much larger clone lies one nucleotide away. The record originates from a study of T-cell reconstitution after alpha-beta-depleted transplantation in children (TCRdb year 2016). Some background on the complete study: T-cell immune reconstitution after TCRalphabeta/CD19-depleted allogeneic hematopoietic cell transplantation in children was quantitatively tracked in the study by means of TCR repertoire profiling. Overall study results and their limits: The apparently early recovery of alphabetaT-cell counts about two months after transplant reportedly depended on only several hundred rapidly expanded clones that came from non-depleted graft cells. In some patients, high TCRbeta diversity at day 60 was attributed to recipient T cells and intrathymic progenitors that had survived conditioning. Hyperexpanded clone frequencies declined over subsequent months; after one year, T-cell counts and TCRbeta diversity were mostly attributed to newly produced T cells.

To prepare the library, PCR was applied. Reads for this sample came from an Illumina HiSeq 2500. Molecular barcoding was employed in the preparation of TCR libraries, with unique molecular identifiers being used to normalize TCRbeta repertoire quantification. The public sequencing data were trimmed at Q25 with fastp and processed into clonotypes with MiXCR by TCRdb, which kept only in-frame beta chains. Each entry merges the rows of one CDR3 protein and shows their most common DNA and genes. For this sample the table gives some 220,000 distinct CDR3 sequences, of which about a tenth were detected only once. The top ten clonotypes cover about 28% of the sample. The germline V gene gives CDR1 as SGHTA and CDR2 as FQGNSA. The trim is 2 bases for V and 8 bases for J, with a gap of 15 bases between the germline ends. The CDR3 spans 14 residues, from the cysteine through the phenylalanine. Solely the CDR3 DNA is kept, with 42 bases framed from the first base.

What the treatment or condition label conveys for this sample: allogeneic hematopoietic cell transplantation with graft depleted of TCRalphabeta T cells and CD19 B cells. TCRalphabeta/CD19-depleted allogeneic hematopoietic cell grafts were given to the transplant recipients, all of whom were children. Sample: PBMCs, taken before TCRalphabeta/CD19-depleted stem cell transplant. The chain joins TRBV7-2 to TRBJ1-2; the D gene assignment is ambiguous. This sequence originates from a child under two years old with acute myeloid leukemia, due to receive a stem cell transplant. The CDR3 protein is CASSLFIGIGGYTF. The nucleotides read TGTGCCAGCAGCTTATTTATCGGGATAGGAGGCTACACCTTC.